This is a list of T cell receptor beta chains from one sample in a study of response to subunit inactivated influenza vaccine. TCRdb called the RT-PCR reads again in MiXCR, with one record for every CDR3 protein. Here the sample spans hundreds of thousands of distinct CDR3 sequences, about 25% being singletons. Sequenced material: CD4+ T cells sorted from PBMCs, taken around 5 days after vaccination. These TCRs come from a man between 50 and 59 years old who received an inactivated influenza vaccine. CDR3s include the opening cysteine and the closing phenylalanine or tryptophan. Fields, in order: clone size, V gene, J gene, D gene, CDR3 DNA, CDR3 protein. A D gene is named only where the DNA matches it firmly. For some rows the clone size is stated as once, few or many, or as a class when expanded; others skip it.

>.|TRBV4-2|TRBJ2-1|.
TGTGCCAGCAGCCAAGATAGAGTCGGCTCACAGTTCTTC
CASSQDRVGSQFF
>.|TRBV5-5|TRBJ2-1|TRBD2
TGTGCCAGCAGTCGTCCTAGCGGGAGCGCCTACAATGAGCAGTTCTTC
CASSRPSGSAYNEQFF
>.|TRBV5-1|TRBJ2-1|.
TGCGCCAGCAGCTTGGGGGAGAACTACAATGAGCAGTTCTTC
CASSLGENYNEQFF
>.|TRBV12-3/TRBV12-4|TRBJ2-5|.
TGTGCCAGCAGTTTGGGGCAGGGCGGCGCCCAAGGGACCCAGTACTTC
CASSLGQGGAQGTQYF
>.|TRBV29-1|TRBJ2-1|TRBD2
TGCAGCGTTGCTAGCGGGAGTGTCCATGAGCAGTTCTTC
CSVASGSVHEQFF
>.|TRBV7-9|TRBJ1-3|.
TGTGCCAGCAGCTGGACACTAAGCTCTGGAAACACCATATATTTT
CASSWTLSSGNTIYF
>few|TRBV7-2|TRBJ2-3|TRBD1
TGTGCCAGCAGCCCCTGGACAGGGAGCCCCACAGATACGCAGTATTTT
CASSPWTGSPTDTQYF
>once|TRBV27|TRBJ2-5|.
TGTGCCAGCAGTCTACAGGGTAGACAAGAGACCCAGTACTTC
CASSLQGRQETQYF
>.|TRBV7-2|TRBJ1-2|.
TGTGCCAGCAGCCCCTCGGCGGGAGAAGGCTACACCTTC
CASSPSAGEGYTF
>.|TRBV20-1|TRBJ2-7|.
TGCAGTGCTAAGAGGTATCTAGTCGTCAACGAGCAGTACTTC
CSAKRYLVVNEQYF
>few|TRBV5-1|TRBJ2-5|.
TGCGCCAGCAGCCGATTCGGGGAGACCCAGTACTTC
CASSRFGETQYF
>.|TRBV5-1|TRBJ2-7|TRBD1
TGCGCCAGCAGCTTGGTGCAGGGCCAGGGGGCTCAGCAGTACTTC
CASSLVQGQGAQQYF
>few|TRBV6-2/TRBV6-3|TRBJ2-2|.
TGTGCCAGCGGAGGACAGTTATACACCGGGGAGCTGTTTTTT
CASGGQLYTGELFF
>few|TRBV6-5|TRBJ2-6|.
TGTGCCAGCAGTTACTCGATCGGGGACCCTTCCTCTGGGGCCAACGTCCTGACTTTC
CASSYSIGDPSSGANVLTF
>few|TRBV7-9|TRBJ1-5|.
TGTGCCAGCAGCTTATCCCCCGGGCCTCAGCCCCAGCATTTT
CASSLSPGPQPQHF
>few|TRBV6-2/TRBV6-3|TRBJ2-2|TRBD2
TGTGCCAGCTATCCCGGACTAGCGGGTACCGGGGAGCTGTTTTTT
CASYPGLAGTGELFF
>.|TRBV24-1|TRBJ2-3|TRBD2
TGTGCCACCAGTGATTGGGGACTAGCGTCGCAGTATTTT
CATSDWGLASQYF
>.|TRBV5-5|TRBJ2-4|.
TGTGCCAGCAGCGGGGGACCGAATCCAAACATTCAGTACTTC
CASSGGPNPNIQYF
>.|TRBV20-1|TRBJ2-2|.
TGCAGTGCTAGAGATCGACGAACTAGCAACACCGGGGAGCTGTTTTTT
CSARDRRTSNTGELFF
>few|TRBV5-1|TRBJ2-3|.
TGCGCCAGCAGCCCGACAAAAAGCACAGATACGCAGTATTTT
CASSPTKSTDTQYF
>.|TRBV7-2|TRBJ2-3|TRBD1
TGTGCCAGCAGTACACAGGGGAAGAAAGATACGCAGTATTTT
CASSTQGKKDTQYF
>.|TRBV4-1|TRBJ1-1|.
TGCGCCAGCAGCCAGGGACGGGTCATGAACACTGAAGCTTTCTTT
CASSQGRVMNTEAFF
>.|TRBV12-3/TRBV12-4|TRBJ2-5|.
TGTGCCAGCAGTTGGGGGGCCGTCCCAGGGGAGACCCAGTACTTC
CASSWGAVPGETQYF
>few|TRBV3-1|TRBJ2-7|.
TGTGCCAGCAGCCAAGAGGGTCAAAGGGAGGCTAACGAGCAGTACTTC
CASSQEGQREANEQYF
>.|TRBV4-2|TRBJ1-4|TRBD1
TGTGCCAGCAGCCCCCAGGGGGCACGGGAAAAACTGTTTTTT
CASSPQGAREKLFF
>few|TRBV3-1|TRBJ2-7|.
TGTGCCAGCAGCCGAGCAACCTACGAGCAGTACTTC
CASSRATYEQYF
>.|TRBV5-5|TRBJ2-1|.
TGTGCCAGCAGCTTGGAGGTACAAGGCCCCTACAATGAGCAGTTCTTC
CASSLEVQGPYNEQFF
>few|TRBV7-2|TRBJ2-2|TRBD2
TGTGCCAGCAGGAGCGGACTAGTCGAGACCGGGGAGCTGTTTTTT
CASRSGLVETGELFF
>.|TRBV20-1|TRBJ2-3|.
TGCAGTGCTAGAGTGACAGGAGTCACAGATACGCAGTATTTT
CSARVTGVTDTQYF
>.|TRBV7-6|TRBJ2-3|.
TGTGCCAGCAGCTTACGGACTAGGGGGGTGAGCACAGATACGCAGTATTTT
CASSLRTRGVSTDTQYF
>.|TRBV5-6|TRBJ2-7|.
TGTGCCAGCAGCCAGTACGCCTACGAGCAGTACTTC
CASSQYAYEQYF
>few|TRBV7-9|TRBJ1-1|.
TGTGCCAGCAGCGGAAAGGACCAGAACACTGAAGCTTTCTTT
CASSGKDQNTEAFF
>few|TRBV6-1|TRBJ2-5|TRBD2
TGTGCCAGCAGAACCGGGACTAGCGGGACCGGGGAGACCCAGTACTTC
CASRTGTSGTGETQYF
>few|TRBV11-1|TRBJ2-2|.
TGTGCCAGCAGCTTAGGGGGCTCAGGTTGGGCCGGGGAGCTGTTTTTT
CASSLGGSGWAGELFF
>few|TRBV5-1|TRBJ2-5|.
TGCGCCAGCAGCTTGGTAGAGTCCGGAAGCGAGACCCAGTACTTC
CASSLVESGSETQYF
>.|TRBV12-3/TRBV12-4|TRBJ1-5|.
TGTGCCAGCAGTCCGGCCCGGGCCCTAACCCATCAGCCCCAGCATTTT
CASSPARALTHQPQHF
>few|TRBV13|TRBJ1-1|.
TGTGCCAGCAGCCCGGAAAGATGGAGGAACACTGAAGCTTTCTTT
CASSPERWRNTEAFF
>.|TRBV10-3|TRBJ2-7|TRBD1
TGTGCCATTGGACAGGGGAGCTCCTACGAGCAGTACTTC
CAIGQGSSYEQYF
>.|TRBV12-3/TRBV12-4|TRBJ1-1|.
TGTGCCAGCAGTTTAGCCATGAACACTGAAGCTTTCTTT
CASSLAMNTEAFF
>many|TRBV4-3|TRBJ1-2|.
TGCGCCAGCAGCCAAGACCGTAACTATGGCTACACCTTC
CASSQDRNYGYTF
>many|TRBV20-1|TRBJ2-5|TRBD2
TGCAGTGCTAGAGATCTCCTACTAGCGGGGGGGCAAGAGACCCAGTACTTC
CSARDLLLAGGQETQYF